These 32 T cell receptor beta chains came from one sample sequenced in a study of T-cell memory formation after mild COVID-19. In TCRdb, the 5' RACE reads were re-called with MiXCR into one record per CDR3 protein. The repertoire has about 190,000 distinct CDR3 sequences, roughly 18% of them found once; the top ten carry about 2.4%. The sequenced sample consisted of PBMCs or a T cell subset sorted from them (not recorded which). The source of these receptors is an adult woman who had mild COVID-19 (a few samples of this study predate the infection). Cell type and time point are not known.

V and J are TRBV19 and TRBJ1-1; TRBD1 is a possible D gene (5 bases). CDR3 length equals 14 residues. Trimming removed 8 bases from V and 4 bases from J, with 17 bases in between. The germline gives CDR1 LNHDA, CDR2 SQIVND (reference sequence). The CDR3 coding sequence is TGTGCCAGTCGAAGAGGGGACGTTGGCACTGAAGCTTTCTTT. Its translation is CASRRGDVGTEAFF.

This clonotype was counted only a few times. CDR3 DNA sequence: TGTGCCAGCCGACATGGACAGGGGTCATACGAGCAGTACTTC. It translates to CASRHGQGSYEQYF. The chain employs TRBV18 and TRBJ2-7, with 9 nucleotides matching TRBD1. The CDR3 extends over 14 amino acids. CDR1 and CDR2 (germline): KGHSH, LQKENI. Unmatched junction bases numbered 9, after V lost 8 bases and J lost 4 bases. Filled out from reference TRBV18 and TRBJ2-7, the complete variable domain reads NAGVMQNPRHLVRRRGQEARLRCSPMKGHSHVYWYRQLPEEGLKFMVYLQKENIIDESGMPKERFSAEFPKEGPSILRIQQVVRGDSAAYFCASRHGQGSYEQYFGPGTRLTVT.

This clonotype was picked up a small number of times. This chain connects TRBV18 to TRBJ2-5; 8 nucleotides match TRBD2. The germline CDR1 and CDR2 sequences are KGHSH and LQKENI. This CDR3 region has 13 residues. V lost 5 bases, J lost 5 bases, and 4 bases stayed unmatched. CDR3 residues: CASSKTSEETQYF. The CDR3 DNA sequence: TGTGCCAGCTCAAAGACTAGCGAGGAGACCCAGTACTTC.

Written as DNA, the CDR3 is TGTGCCAGCAGCCAATCCCGTCTTGGGAACACTGAAGCTTTCTTT. Its translation: CASSQSRLGNTEAFF. The V gene is TRBV3-1, the J gene TRBJ1-1; D is ambiguous. This CDR3 has 15 residues. Trimming cost V 2 bases and J 1 base, with 11 bases left between them. Germline assignment: CDR1 LGHDT and CDR2 YNNKEL (reference sequence).

This clonotype was observed a single time. V is TRBV6-5 and J is TRBJ1-1; D is perhaps TRBD1 (5 bases). V was trimmed by 2 bases and J by 6 bases, leaving 13 bases between them. Germline values: CDR1 MNHEY, CDR2 SVGAGI. The CDR3 consists of 14 residues. CDR3 region: CASSYRGDGPEAFF. The CDR3 DNA follows: TGTGCCAGCAGTTACAGAGGGGATGGTCCTGAAGCTTTCTTT.

The chain links TRBV2 to TRBJ2-4, with D unresolved. The CDR3 is 14 residues long. V lost 3 bases and J 0 bases, leaving 6 bases between the germline ends. Germline loops: CDR1 SNHLY, CDR2 FYNNEI. The CDR3 DNA reads TGTGCCAGCAGTGATCCGATAGCCAAAAACATTCAGTACTTC. It is translated as CASSDPIAKNIQYF.

The chain recombines TRBV20-1 with TRBJ1-6; 9 nucleotides match TRBD1. Germline lookup yields CDR1 DFQATT and CDR2 SNEGSKA (reference sequence). The CDR3 has 14 amino acids. J was trimmed by 4 bases and V by 6 bases; bases with no gene match: 4. CDR3: CSAPTGGYNSPLHF. CDR3 bases: TGCAGTGCGCCGACAGGGGGTTATAATTCACCCCTCCACTTT.

This sequence joins TRBV11-2 and TRBJ2-3, with D unclear. Trimming removed 5 bases from V and 3 bases from J, with 12 bases in between. Germline CDR1 SGHAT, CDR2 FQNNGV. There are 14 residues in the CDR3. The CDR3 reads CASSPLGWTDTQYF. The CDR3 DNA reads as TGTGCCAGCAGCCCCCTTGGCTGGACAGATACGCAGTATTTT.

There are many counts of this clonotype. The genes are TRBV20-1 and TRBJ2-7; no clear D. The CDR3 has 11 residues. Trimming left V 3 bases short and J 5 bases short, with 8 bases between. Germline V gives CDR1 DFQATT, CDR2 SNEGSKA (reference sequence). The CDR3 bases are TGCAGTGCTAGTTCAGGCCACGAGCAGTACTTC. It codes for CSASSGHEQYF.

V usage is TRBV30 and J usage is TRBJ2-7; 8 bases are shared with TRBD1. After removal of 0 bases from V and 1 base from J, the junction contained 8 bases not matched to a gene. The CDR3 extends over 16 amino acids. Per the germline V gene, CDR1 is GTSNPN and CDR2 is SVGIG (reference sequence). This CDR3 is CAWSVFWTGNSYEQYF. Written as DNA, the CDR3 is TGTGCCTGGAGTGTATTCTGGACAGGGAATTCCTACGAGCAGTACTTC. The entire variable domain, with the rest obtained from reference TRBV30 and TRBJ2-7, is as follows: SQTIHQWPATLVQPVGSPLSLECTVEGTSNPNLYWYRQAAGRGLQLLFYSVGIGQISSEVPQNLSASRPQDRQFILSSKKLLLSDSGFYLCAWSVFWTGNSYEQYFGPGTRLTVT.

The rearrangement links TRBV5-5 to TRBJ2-5; tentatively, D is TRBD1 or TRBD2 (5 bases each). CDR3 length equals 14 residues. Trimming took 4 bases from V and 5 from J, leaving 15 bases between them. CDR1 and CDR2 (germline): SGHKS, YYEKEE (reference sequence). CDR3 loop: CASSRDGGRETQYF. CDR3 bases: TGTGCCAGCAGCAGGGACGGAGGAAGGGAGACCCAGTACTTC.

This clonotype turned up a few times. This chain uses TRBV12-3 or TRBV12-4 with TRBJ2-4; possibly TRBD2 for D (6 bases). The ends were cut back, 8 bases at V and 1 base at J, with 18 bases in the middle. This CDR3 has 16 residues. The CDR3 DNA reads as TGTGCCAGCCTACTCTCGGGGGTGAGGGCCAAAAACATTCAGTACTTC. The encoded protein is CASLLSGVRAKNIQYF.

This chain connects TRBV12-3 or TRBV12-4 to TRBJ2-3, with D uncertain. Trimming removed 6 bases from V and 3 bases from J, with 16 bases in between. The CDR3 covers 15 residues. The CDR3 spells CASSYDGALTDTQYF. In DNA, the CDR3 is TGTGCCAGCAGCTATGATGGAGCATTGACAGATACGCAGTATTTT.

This chain joins TRBV4-1 and TRBJ1-1, with a tentative D call TRBD1 (6 bases). There are 17 residues in the CDR3. Trimming took off 1 base at V and 0 bases at J, with 15 bases between the two ends. Germline CDR1 reads MGHRA; CDR2 reads YSYEKL. CDR3 nucleotide sequence: TGCGCCAGCAGCCAAGGGGAGCTGAGGGGGATGAACACTGAAGCTTTCTTT. This translates into CASSQGELRGMNTEAFF.

In its sample, this clonotype was seen a few times. The chain carries TRBV20-1 and TRBJ1-6, with 8 bases lining up with TRBD1. J was trimmed by 6 bases and V by 4 bases; bases with no gene match: 8. The CDR3 is 15 amino acids. In germline, CDR1 is DFQATT, CDR2 SNEGSKA (reference sequence). As DNA, the CDR3 is TGCAGTGCTACTCAGCAGGGGGCCCTTAATTCACCCCTCCACTTT. Translated, it gives CSATQQGALNSPLHF.

In its sample, this clonotype was seen a few times. The gene calls are TRBV19 and TRBJ2-7, with 8 bases identical to TRBD1. Germline V lookup: CDR1 LNHDA, CDR2 SQIVND (reference sequence). V lost 3 bases to trimming and J lost 2 bases; unmatched junction nucleotides: 3. CDR3 size: 14 residues. CDR3 nucleotides: TGTGCCAGTAGTATGGGGACAGGTACCTACGAGCAGTACTTC. As protein: CASSMGTGTYEQYF.

This clonotype was seen only a few times. The gene calls are TRBV4-1 and TRBJ2-2, with unresolved D. Trimming shortened V by 2 bases and J by 6 bases, and 10 bases separated the two germline ends. The V gene's germline CDR1 is MGHRA and CDR2 YSYEKL. This CDR3 spans 14 amino acids. The CDR3 here is CASSQQDSPGELFF. DNA for the CDR3: TGCGCCAGCAGCCAACAAGATTCCCCCGGGGAGCTGTTTTTT.

The V and J genes are TRBV4-1 and TRBJ2-7, with D possibly matching TRBD1 (6 bases). Germline V gene lookup returns CDR1 MGHRA and CDR2 YSYEKL. Trimming shortened V by 3 bases and J by 1 base, and 10 bases separated the two germline ends. This CDR3 is built from 14 residues. The CDR3 DNA follows: TGCGCCAGCAGCCACAGGACAGCTTCCTACGAGCAGTACTTC. This translates into CASSHRTASYEQYF.

This chain joins TRBV6-2 or TRBV6-3 and TRBJ2-4; D is possibly TRBD1 (6 bases). This CDR3 is built from 16 residues. The germline gives CDR1 MNHEY, CDR2 SVGEGT. Deletions cut 6 bases from V and 0 bases from J, with 15 bases between. CDR3 in DNA: TGTGCCAGCAGCCTCCGACAGGCCGTAGCCAAAAACATTCAGTACTTC. It is translated as CASSLRQAVAKNIQYF.

This clonotype was observed a few times. The chain couples TRBV6-5 to TRBJ1-5; D unresolved. The CDR3 contains 13 residues. V lost 6 bases, J lost 4 bases, and 10 bases lay in between. Germline loops: CDR1 MNHEY, CDR2 SVGAGI. The CDR3 DNA sequence: TGTGCCAGCAGAGTTACAGTTAATCAGCCCCAGCATTTT. Translation: CASRVTVNQPQHF.

V gene TRBV14 combines with J gene TRBJ1-2; D perhaps matches TRBD1 (5 bases). V shed 0 bases and J shed 5 bases, with 13 bases lying between them. Germline lookup yields CDR1 SGHDN and CDR2 FVKESK. The CDR3 spans 15 residues. This CDR3 reads CASSQDLRGSYGYTF. DNA for the CDR3: TGTGCCAGCAGCCAAGATCTGAGGGGAAGTTATGGCTACACCTTC.

The CDR3 sequence is CASSLRTMPSYEQYF. The CDR3 DNA sequence: TGTGCCAGCAGCTTAAGGACTATGCCCTCCTACGAGCAGTACTTC. The chain links TRBV7-2 to TRBJ2-7, with D possibly being TRBD2 (6 bases). This CDR3 comprises 15 residues. With 2 bases removed from V and 0 bases from J, the gap between germline ends came to 11 bases. From germline, CDR1 is SGHTA and CDR2 FQGNSA.

This clonotype turned up a few times. This chain links TRBV6-5 with TRBJ1-1, with 7 bases matching TRBD1. CDR3 length: 14 amino acids. CDR1 is MNHEY and CDR2 is SVGAGI in the germline V gene. The ends lost 2 bases at V and 3 bases at J; junction bases unmatched: 3. This CDR3 reads CASSYRQGYTEAFF. DNA for the CDR3: TGTGCCAGCAGTTACCGACAGGGCTACACTGAAGCTTTCTTT.

The rearrangement joins TRBV7-2 to TRBJ1-4, with TRBD1 identical over 7 bases. Germline CDR1 is SGHTA and CDR2 is FQGNSA. The CDR3 sequence is 18 residues long. J was trimmed by 3 bases and V by 5 bases; bases with no gene match: 15. CDR3: CASSRSRGMTVANEKLFF. The CDR3 DNA reads as TGTGCCAGCAGCCGGAGCAGGGGGATGACGGTAGCTAATGAAAAACTGTTTTTT.

The chain combines TRBV6-6 with TRBJ1-1, with 7 bases that match TRBD1. The CDR3 has 12 amino acids. J gave up 6 bases and V 5 bases, and 3 bases lay outside the gene matches. CDR1 MNHNY and CDR2 SVGAGI come from the germline V gene (reference sequence). CDR3 coding DNA: TGTGCCAGCAGTAGACAGGGCTCTGAAGCTTTCTTT. It encodes CASSRQGSEAFF.

V is TRBV7-2 and J is TRBJ2-7, with D tentatively TRBD1 or TRBD2 (5 bases each). V lost 2 bases, J lost 2 bases, and 13 bases lay in between. The length of the CDR3 is 15 residues. The V gene's germline CDR1 is SGHTA and CDR2 FQGNSA. The DNA for the CDR3 is TGTGCCAGCAGCTTATCCGGGACGGTAACCTACGAGCAGTACTTC. This sequence encodes CASSLSGTVTYEQYF.

This clonotype occurred many times. The chain recombines TRBV27 with TRBJ1-1, with 7 bases fitting TRBD1. V shed 6 bases, J shed 1 base, and the junction held 5 bases outside the gene matches. This CDR3 has 14 amino acids. The germline CDR1 and CDR2 sequences are MNHEY and SMNVEV (reference sequence). The CDR3 reads CASSYRGPNTEAFF. The CDR3 nucleotides read TGTGCCAGCAGCTACAGGGGACCGAACACTGAAGCTTTCTTT.

The chain uses TRBV7-9 and TRBJ2-3, with no clear D. V was shortened by 3 bases and J by 4 bases, with 2 bases between the two germline ends. Germline values: CDR1 SEHNR, CDR2 FQNEAQ (reference sequence). The CDR3 has 11 amino acids. The CDR3 DNA follows: TGTGCCAGCAGCTTTCCAGATACGCAGTATTTT. Translated: CASSFPDTQYF.

The chain couples TRBV7-8 to TRBJ1-2; 9 bases fit TRBD1. CDR1 and CDR2 (germline): SGHVS, FQNEAQ. This CDR3 has 16 amino acids. The ends lost 3 bases at V and 1 base at J; junction bases unmatched: 6. CDR3 residues: CASSLMTGGVNYGYTF. In DNA form, the CDR3 reads TGTGCCAGCAGCTTGATGACAGGGGGGGTTAACTATGGCTACACCTTC. Drawing the rest from reference TRBV7-8 and TRBJ1-2, the complete variable domain is GAGVSQSPRYKVAKRGQDVALRCDPISGHVSLFWYQQALGQGPEFLTYFQNEAQLDKSGLPSDRFFAERPEGSVSTLKIQRTQQEDSAVYLCASSLMTGGVNYGYTFGSGTRLTVV.

V usage is TRBV29-1 and J usage is TRBJ2-7, with a weak D call TRBD2 (5 bases). The germline V gene encodes CDR1 SQVTM and CDR2 ANQGSEA. CDR3 length: 12 residues. The germline V and J ends were trimmed by 6 bases and 3 bases, with 12 bases remaining between them. The CDR3 sequence is CSVATRGYEQYF. The CDR3 coding sequence is TGCAGCGTGGCGACTCGGGGCTACGAGCAGTACTTC.

This clonotype was seen more than once but under ten times. The chain carries TRBV7-8 and TRBJ2-7; D is possibly TRBD1 (6 bases). Germline loops: CDR1 SGHVS, CDR2 FQNEAQ. There are 17 residues in the CDR3. V dropped 2 bases and J dropped 5 bases, with 22 bases sitting between them. CDR3 loop: CASSLWETGIKGDEQYF. CDR3 nucleotide sequence: TGTGCCAGCAGCTTATGGGAGACAGGAATCAAGGGAGACGAGCAGTACTTC.

This clonotype was counted between two and nine times. The genes are TRBV5-6 and TRBJ1-2, with 7 bases identical to TRBD1. This CDR3 is 15 amino acids long. Germline V gene sequence: CDR1 SGHDT, CDR2 YYEEEE. The V and J ends lost 2 bases and 4 bases, in that order; junction bases with no gene match: 8. The CDR3 here is CASSFSPDRVYGYTF. CDR3 nucleotide sequence: TGTGCCAGCAGCTTCTCCCCTGACAGGGTCTATGGCTACACCTTC.